The TCR beta chain described here comes from a study of T-cell reconstitution after alpha-beta-depleted transplantation in children. General study results and limits: Alpha-beta T cells present about two months after transplant were reported to originate from several hundred expanded graft clones. Several patients had high TCRbeta diversity at day 60; it came from surviving recipient T cells and thymic progenitors. Hyperexpanded clones declined; after one year, newly produced T cells mostly supplied diversity.

Unique molecular identifiers were incorporated when the TCRbeta library was constructed. Via MiXCR, TCRdb re-called the PCR reads, giving one row per CDR3 protein. The data contain 610,000 or so distinct CDR3 sequences, approximately 30% of them singletons. V shed 0 bases and J 5 bases; nucleotides not matched to a gene: 6. CDR1 and CDR2 from the germline V gene are DFQATT and SNEGSKA (reference sequence). The CDR3 consists of 15 residues. Details on this clonotype: Antigen unknown.

Here the sequenced sample was PBMCs, taken before TCRalphabeta/CD19-depleted stem cell transplant. The chain joins TRBV20-1 to TRBJ2-7; 11 bases fit TRBD2. This receptor was taken from a boy younger than two with Wiskott-Aldrich syndrome, due to receive a stem cell transplant. For the CDR3, the DNA is TGCAGTGCTAGAGACCCGACTAGCGGGACCAACGAGCAGTACTTC. As protein: CSARDPTSGTNEQYF.